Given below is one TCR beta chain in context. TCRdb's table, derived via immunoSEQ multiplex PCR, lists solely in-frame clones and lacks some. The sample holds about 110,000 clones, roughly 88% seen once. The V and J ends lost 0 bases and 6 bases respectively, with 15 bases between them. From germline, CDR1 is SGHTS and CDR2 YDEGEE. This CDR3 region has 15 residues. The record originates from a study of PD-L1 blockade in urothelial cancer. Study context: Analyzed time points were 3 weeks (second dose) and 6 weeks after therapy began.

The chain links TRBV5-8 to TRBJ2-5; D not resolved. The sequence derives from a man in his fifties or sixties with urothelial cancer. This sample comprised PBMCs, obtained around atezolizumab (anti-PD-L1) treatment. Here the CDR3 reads CASSLGPSALQTQYF. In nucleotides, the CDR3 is TGTGCCAGCAGCTTGGGTCCCTCCGCGCTCCAGACCCAGTACTTC.